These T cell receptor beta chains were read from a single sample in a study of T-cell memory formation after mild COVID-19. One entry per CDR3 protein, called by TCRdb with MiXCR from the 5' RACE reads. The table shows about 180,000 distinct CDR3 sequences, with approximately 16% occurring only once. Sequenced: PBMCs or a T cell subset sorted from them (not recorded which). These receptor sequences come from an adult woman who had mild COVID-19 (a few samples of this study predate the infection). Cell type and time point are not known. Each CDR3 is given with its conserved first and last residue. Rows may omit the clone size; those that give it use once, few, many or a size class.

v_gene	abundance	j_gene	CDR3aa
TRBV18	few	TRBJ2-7	CASSPSQDYEQYF
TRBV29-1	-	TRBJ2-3	CSVEDRDRGPDTQYF
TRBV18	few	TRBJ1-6	CASSPRIPTAYNSPLHF
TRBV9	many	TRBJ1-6	CASSVAPYTRYSTLNSPLHF
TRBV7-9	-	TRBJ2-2	CASSPPGTGFTGELFF
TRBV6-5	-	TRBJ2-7	CASSYVGRTYEQYF
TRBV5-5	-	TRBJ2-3	CASSSDPGGSDTQYF
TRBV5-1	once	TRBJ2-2	CASSPDRGERAGELFF
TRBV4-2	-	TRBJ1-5	CASSHRGVMSNQPQHF
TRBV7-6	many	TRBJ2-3	CASGGRGQTTDTQYF
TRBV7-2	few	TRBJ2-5	CASSLGWTQYF
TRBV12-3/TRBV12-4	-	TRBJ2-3	CASSGDRGFTDTQYF
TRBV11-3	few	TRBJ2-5	CASSTGVGETQYF